The following is a T cell receptor beta chain sequence with its context. Sequencing was performed with immunoSEQ multiplex PCR; in TCRdb, only in-frame clones are kept and a portion is missing. The table shows about 680,000 clones, with around 89% occurring only once. Documented treatment: 15 to 20 received Ad26.COV2.S at low or high dose, single or two shots; five or six received placebo; per-sample allocation not given. Sampling was done on day 63 after the first vaccine or placebo injection. This entry belongs to a study of Ad26.COV2.S vaccination and SARS-CoV-2 variants. This CDR3 spans 14 amino acids. V shed 5 bases and J shed 4 bases, with 12 bases lying between them. Germline CDR1 LNHDA, CDR2 SQIVND (reference sequence).

This TCR derives from a person between 18 and 65 years old who received the Ad26.COV2.S COVID-19 vaccine or a placebo. The V call is TRBV19, the J call TRBJ1-5, with D unresolved. The sequenced sample was peripheral blood, obtained in a trial of Ad26.COV2.S vaccine versus placebo. CDR3 nucleotides: TGTGCCAGTAGTTTAGCAGCGTTTAATCAGCCCCAGCATTTT. As protein: CASSLAAFNQPQHF.